This TCR beta chain was profiled in a study of T cell repertoires in cytomegalovirus infection. Study results and limitations: Carriers of CMV and the relevant HLA type were discriminated by public TCR beta frequency.

There are many counts of this clonotype. Its antigen is currently unknown. Each CDR3 protein gets one entry after TCRdb re-called the reads with MiXCR. The data show approximately 500,000 distinct CDR3 sequences, with approximately 15% seen just once and 20% to 30% held by the top ten. With 4 bases removed from V and 4 bases from J, the gap between germline ends came to 13 bases. The CDR3 runs to 15 residues. Germline assignment: CDR1 MGHRA and CDR2 YSYEKL. This clonotype was obtained from a human donor in good health (CMV status not recorded). Some clones in this sample may be carry-over from other donors' samples. The sequenced material came from CD8+ T cells from PBMCs. The J gene is TRBJ2-2, the V gene TRBV4-1; no definite D call. The CDR3: CASSPRPSGTGELFF. As DNA, the CDR3 is TGCGCCAGCAGCCCTCGACCTTCCGGCACCGGGGAGCTGTTTTTT.